This TCR beta chain was found in a study of T cells in localized non-small cell lung cancer. Study conclusions and caveats: Compared with tumor, uninvolved adjacent lung displayed greater T cell clonality, ranking highest overall. Sequencing covered just one tumor region, so heterogeneity cannot be ruled out. Median around 56 top-100 tumor clones were shared with paired adjacent lung.

Using immunoSEQ multiplex PCR, the repertoire was profiled, and TCRdb retains in-frame clones only, with some absent. The data show about 75,000 clones, 70% to 90% seen once. Germline V gene sequence: CDR1 MGHDK, CDR2 SYGVNS. This CDR3 comprises 12 residues. V was pared by 11 bases and J by 1 base, with 3 bases of the junction left unmatched. This clone was seen once. Its specificity is unknown. The chain has TRBV25-1 and TRBJ2-7; 9 positions match TRBD1. The sequences come from peripheral blood, collected before any cancer treatment. The source of this sequence is a female donor aged 60 or older with stage I lung adenocarcinoma. CDR3 loop: CASGTGSYEQYF. The CDR3 nucleotides read TGTGCCTCCGGGACAGGGTCCTACGAGCAGTACTTC.